This T cell receptor beta chain was identified in a study of early T cells in non-severe SARS-CoV-2 infection. Study information: RNA in bulk from unsorted whole blood was sequenced, and chains were unpaired. Whole-study results and caveats: Anti-spike CD8 specificities were favored by VDJdb matching, whose results missed private and CD4 specificities.

Individual cDNA molecules received unique molecular identifiers. TCRdb reprocessed the 5' RACE reads with MiXCR, giving one entry per CDR3 protein. Among 55,000 or so distinct CDR3 sequences listed, 6.6% were seen once. Germline CDR1 and CDR2: MNHNY and SVGAGI (reference sequence). CDR3 size: 15 residues. Trimming left V 6 bases short and J 0 bases short, with 13 bases between. This clonotype was found a few times. Its antigen is as yet unknown. The genes are TRBV6-6 and TRBJ2-3; D may be TRBD1 (6 bases). This sequence was found in an adult who was a healthcare worker with PCR-confirmed SARS-CoV-2 infection or an uninfected control (not recorded which). The material was whole blood, obtained at baseline. The CDR3 loop is CASSPTGYSTDTQYF. For the CDR3, the DNA is TGTGCCAGCAGCCCGACAGGCTATAGCACAGATACGCAGTATTTT.